These 18 T cell receptor beta chains originate from one sample sequenced in a study of shared clonotypes between healthy human individuals. The data were produced by immunoSEQ multiplex PCR, yet TCRdb's version contains in-frame clones alone and is incomplete. The sample holds 2 million to 2.5 million clones, almost 96% seen once. Sequencing was performed on naive CD4+ T cells sorted from blood. Specified subset: CD45RA+ positively selected. These receptors all come from a man aged 18 to 29 in good health.

The V and J genes are TRBV7-2 and TRBJ2-2, with TRBD1 matching over 8 bases. This CDR3 region has 15 residues. Germline trimming cut 4 bases from V and 6 bases from J; bases unmatched to any gene: 7. The germline gives CDR1 SGHTA, CDR2 FQGNSA. As DNA, the CDR3 is TGTGCCAGCAGCTCAGGACAGGGTCAGTCCGGGGAGCTGTTTTTT. It encodes CASSSGQGQSGELFF.

The V call is TRBV28, the J call TRBJ2-2; 9 positions match TRBD1. V gave up 5 bases and J gave up 6 bases; unmatched junction bases: 10. Germline-derived CDR1 and CDR2 are MDHEN and SYDVKM. The CDR3 is 16 residues long. Here the CDR3 DNA reads TGTGCCAGCAGTGATCCGGGACAGGGAAGTTCCGGGGAGCTGTTTTTT. Its translation is CASSDPGQGSSGELFF.

This chain connects TRBV5-4 to TRBJ2-5; weak D call: TRBD2 (6 bases). Looked up from germline, CDR1 is SGHNT and CDR2 is YYREEE (reference sequence). The CDR3 spans 14 residues. Trimming took off 4 bases at V and 1 base at J, with 11 bases between the two ends. The CDR3 nucleotides are TGTGCCAGCAGCGGGGGGTCTGTCCAAGAGACCCAGTACTTC. It is translated as CASSGGSVQETQYF.

This rearrangement joins TRBV5-6 to TRBJ1-1; TRBD1 is a possible D gene (5 bases). The germline V gene encodes CDR1 SGHDT and CDR2 YYEEEE. Trimming stripped 4 bases from V and 3 bases from J, with 16 bases between. This CDR3 contains 15 residues. CDR3 amino acids: CASSPPGLGYTEAFF. CDR3 nucleotide sequence: TGTGCCAGCAGCCCCCCGGGACTCGGCTACACTGAAGCTTTCTTT.

This clone turned up a few times. The chain links TRBV18 to TRBJ1-1; the D gene is possibly TRBD1 (5 bases). The CDR3 contains 13 residues. Germline CDR1 reads KGHSH; CDR2 reads LQKENI. V was clipped by 5 bases and J by 0 bases, with 7 bases between them. The CDR3 sequence is CASSRQMNTEAFF. CDR3 DNA: TGTGCCAGCTCAAGACAGATGAACACTGAAGCTTTCTTT.

The chain combines TRBV4-3 with TRBJ2-7; D may be TRBD1 or TRBD2 (6 bases each). The CDR3 spans 14 residues. Trimming took 0 bases from V and 3 from J, leaving 9 bases between them. Germline-derived CDR1 and CDR2 are LGHNA and YSLEER. CDR3 DNA: TGCGCCAGCAGCCAAGATGGGGGGCACTACGAGCAGTACTTC. Its protein is CASSQDGGHYEQYF.

The genes are TRBV5-4 and TRBJ2-4; TRBD2 agrees at 12 bases. Germline CDR1 is SGHNT and CDR2 is YYREEE (reference sequence). The CDR3 extends over 15 amino acids. The ends lost 0 bases at V and 13 bases at J; junction bases unmatched: 8. The CDR3 DNA reads as TGTGCCAGCAGCTTGGCGGGGGCTAGCGGGAGGGAACAGTACTTC. Translation: CASSLAGASGREQYF.

The chain carries TRBV5-1 and TRBJ2-3; no clear D. V dropped 1 base and J dropped 2 bases, with 8 bases sitting between them. There are 14 residues in the CDR3. The germline CDR1 and CDR2 sequences are SGHRS and YFSETQ. CDR3 nucleotides: TGCGCCAGCAGCTTGCTGGATTACACAGATACGCAGTATTTT. Amino acids: CASSLLDYTDTQYF.

The V gene is TRBV19, the J gene TRBJ1-6; D remains ambiguous. The V gene's germline CDR1 is LNHDA and CDR2 SQIVND (reference sequence). The CDR3 is 15 amino acids. V gave up 3 bases and J gave up 4 bases, with 10 bases separating them. The CDR3 is CASSMGRRYNSPLHF. The DNA for the CDR3 is TGTGCCAGTAGTATGGGCAGGCGATATAATTCACCCCTCCACTTT.

The chain has TRBV2 and TRBJ2-5; D unclear. Trimming cost V 7 bases and J 5 bases, with 11 bases left between them. Germline lookup yields CDR1 SNHLY and CDR2 FYNNEI. The CDR3 length is 12 residues. CDR3: CASKRAAETQYF. The CDR3, as DNA: TGTGCCAGCAAAAGGGCGGCGGAGACCCAGTACTTC.

The chain carries TRBV27 and TRBJ2-7; D unresolved. There are 13 residues in the CDR3. V shed 6 bases and J shed 2 bases, with 11 bases lying between them. Germline assignment: CDR1 MNHEY and CDR2 SMNVEV (reference sequence). CDR3 in amino acids: CASSHTRAYEQYF. The CDR3 DNA reads as TGTGCCAGCAGCCACACCCGGGCCTACGAGCAGTACTTC.

CDR3 region: CASSLSGEGTGELFF. CDR3 nucleotide sequence: TGTGCCAGCAGTTTGTCAGGGGAAGGGACCGGGGAGCTGTTTTTT. V usage is TRBV27 and J usage is TRBJ2-2; a possible D gene is TRBD1 (6 bases). In germline, CDR1 is MNHEY, CDR2 SMNVEV (reference sequence). V was shortened by 3 bases and J by 5 bases, with 13 bases between the two germline ends. This CDR3 is built from 15 residues.

The CDR3, as DNA: TGTGCCAGCACAGGGACCACAGATACGCAGTATTTT. Translating it yields CASTGTTDTQYF. V and J are TRBV5-6 and TRBJ2-3; D possibly uses TRBD1 or TRBD2 (5 bases each). The V end lost 6 bases, the J end lost 2 bases, and 7 bases lay between the germline ends. The CDR3 spans 12 residues. CDR1 is SGHDT, CDR2 YYEEEE, per germline.

The rearrangement links TRBV6-1 to TRBJ2-3, with D hard to call. V lost 8 bases, J lost 7 bases, and 19 bases lay in between. The CDR3 contains 14 residues. The V gene's germline CDR1 is MNHNS and CDR2 SASEGT. The CDR3 loop reads CASSQRLLGNTQYF. The DNA for the CDR3 is TGTGCCAGCTCTCAACGGTTGCTCGGAAATACGCAGTATTTT.

This CDR3 reads CASQGSSGGYTF. In nucleotides, the CDR3 is TGTGCCAGTCAGGGGTCGTCTGGGGGCTACACCTTC. The J gene is TRBJ1-2, the V gene TRBV6-1; tentative D call: TRBD1 (6 bases). The CDR3 has 12 amino acids. Germline V gene lookup returns CDR1 MNHNS and CDR2 SASEGT. V was pared by 9 bases and J by 8 bases, with 16 bases between.

This chain links TRBV5-1 with TRBJ2-2; D may correspond to TRBD1 or TRBD2 (5 bases each). From germline, CDR1 is SGHRS and CDR2 YFSETQ. Trimming stripped 6 bases from V and 4 bases from J, with 16 bases between. The CDR3 has 15 amino acids. CDR3 in DNA: TGCGCCAGCACCTTAGAGGGGCTAGGCACCGGGGAGCTGTTTTTT. This translates into CASTLEGLGTGELFF.

The chain recombines TRBV2 with TRBJ1-2; maybe TRBD1 (6 bases). CDR1 SNHLY and CDR2 FYNNEI come from the germline V gene. There are 13 residues in the CDR3. The ends were cut back, 2 bases at V and 7 bases at J, with 11 bases in the middle. CDR3: CASSEQGMGGYTF. The CDR3 DNA is TGTGCCAGCAGTGAACAGGGGATGGGTGGCTACACCTTC.

The table lists this clone with a count of one. This sequence joins TRBV2 and TRBJ1-5; 7 nucleotides align to TRBD1. The ends lost 6 bases at V and 6 bases at J; junction bases unmatched: 2. The germline V gene encodes CDR1 SNHLY and CDR2 FYNNEI. The CDR3 runs to 12 residues. The DNA for the CDR3 is TGTGCCAGCAGACAGGGGAGTCAGCCCCAGCATTTT. Translating it yields CASRQGSQPQHF.